In its sample, the clone carrying this T cell receptor beta chain was seen a few times. The source of the sample is a study of neoadjuvant anti-PD-1 for oral cavity cancer. Study context: Nivolumab at 3 mg/kg was mostly given biweekly, three to four doses, pre-surgery. Patients without progression received a fourth nivolumab dose around day 43, then surgical resection on days 50-56.

The repertoire was sequenced with immunoSEQ multiplex PCR; TCRdb's copy has only in-frame clones and lacks some. The sample consists of over 65,000 clones, 86% of them appearing once. Specified time point: after neoadjuvant nivolumab, at surgical resection. With 0 bases removed from V and 2 bases from J, the gap between germline ends came to 6 bases. The CDR3 has 14 residues. Looked up from germline, CDR1 is SGHRS and CDR2 is YFSETQ. This chain joins TRBV5-1 and TRBJ2-1; unclear D gene. The clonotype was recovered from a person aged 40 to 85 with oral cavity squamous cell carcinoma. The sequencing here drew on PBMCs, taken after nivolumab (anti-PD-1) treatment. The DNA for the CDR3 is TGCGCCAGCAGCTTGGGCGGACCCTACAATGAGCAGTTCTTC. Translation gives CASSLGGPYNEQFF.